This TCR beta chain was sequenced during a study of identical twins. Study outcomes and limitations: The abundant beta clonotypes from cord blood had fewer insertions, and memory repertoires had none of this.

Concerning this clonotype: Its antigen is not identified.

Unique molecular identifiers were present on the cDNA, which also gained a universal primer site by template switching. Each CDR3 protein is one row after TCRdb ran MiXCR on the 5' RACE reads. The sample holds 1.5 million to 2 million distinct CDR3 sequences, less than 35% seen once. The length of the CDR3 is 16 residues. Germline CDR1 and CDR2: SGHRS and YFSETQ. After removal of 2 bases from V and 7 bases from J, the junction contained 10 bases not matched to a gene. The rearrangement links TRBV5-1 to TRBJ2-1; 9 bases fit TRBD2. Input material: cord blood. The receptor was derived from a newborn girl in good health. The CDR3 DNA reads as TGCGCCAGCAGCTTAGTAGCGGGGGCCCGGGGTAATGAGCAGTTCTTC. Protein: CASSLVAGARGNEQFF.